The 15 T cell receptor beta chains listed next were all sequenced from one sample in a study of blood T cells in healthy people across ages (dated by TCRdb to between 2015 and 2017). Library creation used 5' RACE. The instrument given in TCRdb is Illumina HiSeq 2500. A second 7 to 11 cycle PCR used a sample-barcoded 5' primer and a J-beta primer mix. Through fastp at Q25 and MiXCR, TCRdb rebuilt clones from the public reads, retaining in-frame beta chains. Duplicate CDR3 protein sequences are folded into a single record with the most common DNA and genes. The sample has hundreds of thousands of distinct CDR3 sequences on record, 55% to 75% of them singletons. The top ten clones comprise 22% of the sample. What was sequenced was blood. Receptors originate from a man aged 25 to 40 in good health.

This sequence joins TRBV27 and TRBJ2-1; D possibly corresponds to TRBD1 (5 bases). The CDR3 has 14 amino acids. V lost 5 bases and J 4 bases, leaving 12 bases between the germline ends. Germline assignment: CDR1 MNHEY and CDR2 SMNVEV (reference sequence). CDR3 DNA sequence: TGTGCCAGCAGTCGTAAGGGGTGGTACAATGAGCAGTTCTTC. As protein: CASSRKGWYNEQFF.

Points on this clonotype: The junction does not match germline at one end; this may be a read error. The J gene is TRBJ1-3, the V gene TRBV5-1; D unresolved. The CDR3 covers 13 residues. The V gene's germline CDR1 is SGHRS and CDR2 YFSETQ. CDR3 coding DNA: TGCGCCAGCGGAGATCTAGGTGGAGACACCATATATTTT. It yields the protein CASGDLGGDTIYF.

The chain has TRBV15 and TRBJ2-5; 7 nucleotides align to TRBD2. The CDR3 is 14 amino acids. CDR1 and CDR2 (germline): LNHNV, YYDKDF (reference sequence). J was trimmed by 0 bases and V by 5 bases; bases with no gene match: 3. CDR3 loop: CATSAGEYQETQYF. The CDR3 DNA sequence: TGTGCCACCAGCGCGGGGGAGTACCAAGAGACCCAGTACTTC.

V is TRBV12-3 or TRBV12-4 and J is TRBJ2-1; D call uncertain. With 6 bases removed from V and 5 bases from J, the gap between germline ends came to 11 bases. The CDR3 has 13 residues. CDR3 amino acids: CASSRSRNNEQFF. In nucleotides, the CDR3 is TGTGCCAGCAGCAGGTCTAGGAACAATGAGCAGTTCTTC.

The chain combines TRBV27 with TRBJ2-1, with a tentative D call TRBD2 (6 bases). The J call is doubtful: the DNA matches TRBJ2-7 better. The germline gives CDR1 MNHEY, CDR2 SMNVEV (reference sequence). This CDR3 is 15 amino acids long. CDR3 protein: CASSFSGSRSYEQYF. DNA of the CDR3: TGTGCCAGCAGTTTTAGCGGTAGCAGGTCCTACGAGCAGTACTTC.

The chain has TRBV29-1 and TRBJ1-2; D call uncertain. Trimming cost V 3 bases and J 12 bases, with 17 bases left between them. CDR1 and CDR2 from the germline V gene are SQVTM and ANQGSEA. The CDR3 runs to 12 residues. CDR3 amino acids: CSVDPRPQQDTF. The CDR3 DNA reads TGCAGCGTTGACCCGAGACCCCAGCAGGACACCTTC.

The genes are TRBV15 and TRBJ2-7; 7 bases match TRBD1. From germline, CDR1 is LNHNV and CDR2 YYDKDF (reference sequence). V lost 1 base, J lost 1 base, and 1 base stayed unmatched. This CDR3 contains 14 residues. CDR3 DNA: TGTGCCACCAGCAGAGCGGGACAGTCCTACGAGCAGTACTTC. Amino acids: CATSRAGQSYEQYF.

This chain uses TRBV29-1 with TRBJ2-3, with TRBD1 as a possible D gene (7 bases). Per germline, CDR1 SQVTM and CDR2 ANQGSEA. Trimming pared 6 bases from V and 11 bases from J, leaving 18 bases between. CDR3 size: 12 residues. The CDR3 sequence is CSVKEGRGEQYF. The CDR3 bases are TGCAGCGTAAAAGAAGGCAGGGGGGAGCAGTATTTT.

This clonotype was observed a handful of times. The rearrangement joins TRBV5-1 to TRBJ1-1, with no clear D. The CDR3 consists of 14 residues. CDR1 and CDR2 (germline): SGHRS, YFSETQ. Trimming shortened V by 5 bases and J by 5 bases, and 16 bases separated the two germline ends. The CDR3 sequence: CASRGGFGGTEAFF. The CDR3 coding sequence is TGCGCCAGCAGAGGCGGCTTCGGTGGAACTGAAGCTTTCTTT.

V usage is TRBV20-1 and J usage is TRBJ2-5; 11 bases align to TRBD2. The J call may not be correct, given that the DNA end is closer to TRBJ2-7. The CDR3 length is 15 residues. Germline V CDR1 and CDR2: DFQATT, SNEGSKA (reference sequence). The CDR3 protein is CSAWDPLAGVYEQYF. CDR3 in DNA: TGCAGTGCTTGGGATCCACTAGCGGGAGTTTACGAGCAGTACTTC.

In this sample, this clonotype turned up a few times. This chain uses TRBV6-2 or TRBV6-3 with TRBJ2-5; perhaps TRBD2 as D (6 bases). The CDR3 runs 15 residues. Germline V lookup: CDR1 MNHEY, CDR2 SVGEGT. The V end lost 0 bases, the J end lost 11 bases, and 19 bases lay between the germline ends. In DNA, the CDR3 is TGTGCCAGCAGTTACTCTCGGGAGAGCAAGTGGGAGCAGTACTTC. Its protein is CASSYSRESKWEQYF.

The chain uses TRBV28 and TRBJ2-7, with 9 bases fitting TRBD1. CDR3 length: 16 residues. CDR1 MDHEN and CDR2 SYDVKM come from the germline V gene. V lost 6 bases and J lost 7; bases outside the gene matches: 16. The CDR3 DNA follows: TGTGCCAGCAGCCTGCCCGACAGGGGGTACTCCAATGAGCAGTACTTC. This gives the protein CASSLPDRGYSNEQYF.

V usage is TRBV5-4 and J usage is TRBJ2-1; TRBD2 matches at 9 bases. V was pared by 1 base and J by 8 bases, with 7 bases of the junction left unmatched. This CDR3 region has 15 residues. The germline CDR1 and CDR2 sequences are SGHNT and YYREEE (reference sequence). The CDR3 region is CASSLQRGAGYEQFF. The CDR3 nucleotides are TGTGCCAGCAGCTTGCAGCGGGGGGCCGGGTATGAGCAGTTCTTC.

Concerning this clonotype: Compared with germline, one end of the junction differs, possibly owing to a read error. The chain joins TRBV28 to TRBJ2-1; 10 bases align to TRBD1. Germline-derived CDR1 and CDR2 are MDHEN and SYDVKM. There are 16 residues in the CDR3. For the CDR3, the DNA is TGTGCCAGCAGTTGGGCCGGGACAGGGGTTTTCAATGAGCGGTTCTTC. Amino acids: CASSWAGTGVFNERFF.

This clonotype was observed a handful of times. The rearrangement joins TRBV7-2 to TRBJ2-3; 10 bases are shared with TRBD2. The germline V gene has CDR1 SGHTA and CDR2 FQGNSA. Trimming cost V 5 bases and J 5 bases; bases outside gene matches: 13. The CDR3 sequence is 17 residues long. DNA for the CDR3: TGTGCCAGCAGCCCTCCCGCGAAGCGGGGGGGCCGAGATACGCAGTATTTT. This encodes CASSPPAKRGGRDTQYF. Combining the CDR3 with reference TRBV7-2 and TRBJ2-3 gives the whole variable domain GAGVSQSPSNKVTEKGKDVELRCDPISGHTALYWYRQSLGQGLEFLIYFQGNSAPDKSGLPSDRFSAERTGGSVSTLTIQRTQQEDSAVYLCASSPPAKRGGRDTQYFGPGTRLTVL.